These 23 T cell receptor beta chains share one sample of origin, sequenced in a study. Each CDR3 protein is one row after TCRdb ran MiXCR on the RT-PCR reads. The table has about 680,000 distinct CDR3 sequences, around 14% seen once. The material sequenced was memory CD4+ T cells from blood. These receptors originate from a female donor in good health, serving as a healthy control.

This clonotype was picked up a small number of times. The chain has TRBV6-1 and TRBJ1-5; D gene uncertain. In germline, CDR1 is MNHNS, CDR2 SASEGT. The V end was cut by 2 bases, the J end by 7 bases, with 6 bases between. The CDR3 consists of 12 residues. The CDR3 DNA sequence: TGTGCCAGCAGTGAATTAAAGCAGCCCCAGCATTTT. Amino acids: CASSELKQPQHF.

A few counts support this clonotype. The J gene is TRBJ2-7, the V gene TRBV6-9, with D possibly being TRBD2 (5 bases). CDR3 length: 16 amino acids. Per the germline V gene, CDR1 is MNHGY and CDR2 is SVAAGI. Trimming removed 7 bases at V and 4 bases at J, with 23 bases between. The CDR3 DNA reads TGTGCCAGCAACAAACGCCGAGGGTGTTTGGGATACGAGCAGTACTTC. Protein: CASNKRRGCLGYEQYF.

At least ten counts were recorded for this clonotype. This chain links TRBV13 with TRBJ2-7; D possibly corresponds to TRBD2 (5 bases). Trimming removed 6 bases at V and 3 bases at J, with 15 bases between. Germline loops: CDR1 PRHDT, CDR2 FYEKMQ (reference sequence). CDR3 size: 14 residues. This CDR3 is CASSRTTGNYEQYF. DNA of the CDR3: TGTGCCAGCAGTCGAACGACGGGGAACTACGAGCAGTACTTC.

Only a few counts were recorded for this clonotype. The rearrangement joins TRBV29-1 to TRBJ2-1, with a tentative D call TRBD2 (7 bases). V dropped 6 bases and J dropped 6 bases, with 18 bases sitting between them. The CDR3 consists of 14 residues. In germline, CDR1 is SQVTM, CDR2 ANQGSEA. The CDR3 nucleotides are TGCAGCGTGGTTCGAGGGGGGGCTTTCAATGAGCAGTTCTTC. Amino acid sequence: CSVVRGGAFNEQFF.

This clonotype came up a few times. CDR3 nucleotides: TGCGCCAGCAGCTTGGATCTAACTATGGTTGAGCAGTTCTTC. Protein: CASSLDLTMVEQFF. The chain carries TRBV5-1 and TRBJ2-1; D not resolved. Per germline, CDR1 SGHRS and CDR2 YFSETQ. The CDR3 loop spans 14 amino acids. V lost 0 bases to trimming and J lost 9 bases, with 13 bases between them.

The rearrangement joins TRBV28 to TRBJ2-7, with 9 positions matching TRBD1. V lost 4 bases to trimming and J lost 5 bases; unmatched junction nucleotides: 12. CDR1 and CDR2 (germline): MDHEN, SYDVKM. CDR3 size: 16 residues. DNA for the CDR3: TGTGCCAGCAGTTCCCCCCCCGGGACAGGGCCCCACGAGCAGTACTTC. This codes for CASSSPPGTGPHEQYF.

This clonotype has ten or more counts. The V call is TRBV5-1, the J call TRBJ1-1; TRBD1 is a possible D gene (6 bases). This CDR3 is 15 amino acids long. Germline-derived CDR1 and CDR2 are SGHRS and YFSETQ. Trimming took off 0 bases at V and 6 bases at J, with 15 bases between the two ends. The CDR3 bases are TGCGCCAGCAGCTTGGGATTTGGGGGGGCCCCTGAAGCTTTCTTT. Encoded protein: CASSLGFGGAPEAFF.

The chain combines TRBV7-2 with TRBJ1-6; no clear D gene. The CDR3 spans 14 residues. Germline V CDR1 and CDR2: SGHTA, FQGNSA. The V and J ends lost 2 bases and 7 bases respectively, with 9 bases between them. This CDR3 reads CASSLTERNSPLHF. The CDR3 DNA reads as TGTGCCAGCAGCTTAACCGAGAGGAATTCACCCCTCCACTTT. The variable domain in full, with the rest retrieved from reference TRBV7-2 and TRBJ1-6, is GAGVSQSPSNKVTEKGKDVELRCDPISGHTALYWYRQSLGQGLEFLIYFQGNSAPDKSGLPSDRFSAERTGGSVSTLTIQRTQQEDSAVYLCASSLTERNSPLHFGNGTRLTVT.

This clonotype was counted many times. This chain joins TRBV7-2 and TRBJ2-7; 7 nucleotides align to TRBD1. CDR1 is SGHTA and CDR2 is FQGNSA in the germline V gene. J gave up 0 bases and V 3 bases, and 5 bases lay outside the gene matches. This CDR3 region has 15 residues. The CDR3 nucleotides read TGTGCCAGCAGCTTTGTCCGGGACAGCTCCTACGAGCAGTACTTC. Translating it yields CASSFVRDSSYEQYF. Full variable domain (missing parts from reference TRBV7-2 and TRBJ2-7): GAGVSQSPSNKVTEKGKDVELRCDPISGHTALYWYRQSLGQGLEFLIYFQGNSAPDKSGLPSDRFSAERTGGSVSTLTIQRTQQEDSAVYLCASSFVRDSSYEQYFGPGTRLTVT.

This clonotype was detected a few times. This chain links TRBV2 with TRBJ2-7; TRBD1 aligns across 9 bases. Trimming cost V 4 bases and J 4 bases; bases outside gene matches: 5. This CDR3 is 14 amino acids long. Germline assignment: CDR1 SNHLY and CDR2 FYNNEI. CDR3 coding DNA: TGTGCCAGCAGTGGGGGACAGGGCCCGTACGAGCAGTACTTC. Its translation: CASSGGQGPYEQYF.

This rearrangement joins TRBV9 to TRBJ2-7; D may correspond to TRBD1 or TRBD2 (5 bases each). This CDR3 spans 14 amino acids. Germline loops: CDR1 SGDLS, CDR2 YYNGEE. V shed 4 bases and J shed 3 bases, with 14 bases lying between them. The CDR3 DNA sequence: TGTGCCAGCAGCCCTCGGTGGGACGGCTACGAGCAGTACTTC. Translating it yields CASSPRWDGYEQYF.

In its sample, this clonotype was seen a few times. The rearrangement joins TRBV5-4 to TRBJ2-5; unclear D gene. Germline V lookup: CDR1 SGHNT, CDR2 YYREEE (reference sequence). V was trimmed by 5 bases and J by 5 bases, leaving 16 bases between them. The length of the CDR3 is 14 residues. DNA of the CDR3: TGTGCCAGCAGTCCCCCCGCACCGCAGGAGACCCAGTACTTC. Encoded protein: CASSPPAPQETQYF.

V gene TRBV20-1 combines with J gene TRBJ1-6; no reliable D call. The CDR3 loop spans 14 amino acids. Germline values: CDR1 DFQATT, CDR2 SNEGSKA (reference sequence). Trimming left V 3 bases short and J 4 bases short, with 10 bases between. CDR3 region: CSARPSKYNSPLHF. The CDR3, as DNA: TGCAGTGCTAGGCCCAGCAAATATAATTCACCCCTCCACTTT.

The rearrangement links TRBV20-1 to TRBJ2-1, with D unresolved. CDR1 and CDR2 from the germline V gene are DFQATT and SNEGSKA (reference sequence). The CDR3 is 12 amino acids. V dropped 2 bases and J dropped 6 bases, with 8 bases sitting between them. CDR3 sequence (DNA): TGCAGTGCTAGACCTGCCAGCAATGAGCAGTTCTTC. It yields the protein CSARPASNEQFF.

This chain uses TRBV6-2 or TRBV6-3 with TRBJ1-5; D is uncertain. CDR1 is MNHEY, CDR2 SVGEGT, per germline. The CDR3 loop spans 12 amino acids. Trimming took 6 bases from V and 7 from J, leaving 10 bases between them. CDR3 amino acids: CASSNTPQPQHF. CDR3 in DNA: TGTGCCAGCAGCAATACCCCACAGCCCCAGCATTTT.

Details on this clonotype: The junction and the germline gene differ at one end; a read error may be behind it. This chain connects TRBV20-1 to TRBJ2-2, with TRBD2 as a possible D gene (5 bases). From germline, CDR1 is DFQATT and CDR2 SNEGSKA (reference sequence). The CDR3 totals 15 residues. CDR3 sequence: CSAPPRVGTYGEPFF. DNA for the CDR3: TGCAGTGCCCCCCCCCGGGTCGGAACGTACGGGGAGCCGTTTTTT.

The chain couples TRBV12-3 or TRBV12-4 to TRBJ1-5; tentative D call: TRBD1 (6 bases). This CDR3 has 14 residues. The CDR3 loop is CASAAGDVNQPQHF. The CDR3 nucleotides are TGTGCTAGCGCGGCAGGGGATGTGAATCAGCCCCAGCATTTT.

The V call is TRBV7-9, the J call TRBJ2-1; tentative D call: TRBD2 (6 bases). Trimming removed 3 bases at V and 6 bases at J, with 12 bases between. Germline loops: CDR1 SEHNR, CDR2 FQNEAQ (reference sequence). The CDR3 runs 14 residues. The CDR3 DNA sequence: TGTGCCAGCAGCTTCGGGAGTGGTAGCAATGAGCAGTTCTTC. It yields the protein CASSFGSGSNEQFF.

This clonotype was observed many times. V is TRBV12-3 or TRBV12-4 and J is TRBJ2-1, with D perhaps matching TRBD1 (5 bases). V was pared by 6 bases and J by 0 bases, with 18 bases between. The CDR3 has 17 residues. The CDR3 reads CASSPPKGQSSYNEQFF. The CDR3 nucleotides read TGTGCCAGCAGCCCCCCAAAGGGGCAGAGCTCCTACAATGAGCAGTTCTTC.

The chain couples TRBV27 to TRBJ1-4; 7 bases align to TRBD1. The CDR3 is 15 amino acids. The V gene's germline CDR1 is MNHEY and CDR2 SMNVEV (reference sequence). V gave up 6 bases and J gave up 7 bases; unmatched junction bases: 11. Here the CDR3 reads CASRPRGTAAEKLFF. The CDR3 bases are TGTGCCAGCAGACCACGGGGGACAGCGGCTGAAAAACTGTTTTTT.

This clonotype was picked up a small number of times. This sequence joins TRBV21-1 and TRBJ2-1; the D segment call TRBD1 is taken from the table without a DNA check. TRBV21-1 is a known pseudogene. The CDR3 is made up of 15 amino acids. The CDR3 protein is CASSLTGQEVSEQFF. As DNA, the CDR3 is TGTGCCAGCAGCCTGACCGGACAGGAGGTCAGTGAGCAGTTCTTC.

This clonotype was found a few times. The chain's CDR3 is CASSLLDWRLAGELFF. DNA of the CDR3: TGTGCCAGCAGCTTACTAGACTGGAGACTAGCCGGGGAGCTGTTTTTT. The rearrangement joins TRBV7-2 to TRBJ2-2, with D tentatively TRBD2 (6 bases). Between the trimmed V and J ends, which lost 2 bases and 6 bases, there was a span of 16 bases. CDR1 SGHTA and CDR2 FQGNSA come from the germline V gene. The CDR3 spans 16 residues. Complete variable domain (other parts from reference TRBV7-2 and TRBJ2-2): GAGVSQSPSNKVTEKGKDVELRCDPISGHTALYWYRQSLGQGLEFLIYFQGNSAPDKSGLPSDRFSAERTGGSVSTLTIQRTQQEDSAVYLCASSLLDWRLAGELFFGEGSRLTVL.

The chain joins TRBV28 to TRBJ2-7, with D perhaps TRBD1 (5 bases). The V gene's germline CDR1 is MDHEN and CDR2 SYDVKM. The ends were cut back, 7 bases at V and 7 bases at J, with 23 bases in the middle. The CDR3 totals 15 residues. The CDR3 DNA follows: TGTGCCAGCATCCCGTCCGGACAACGCTTTGGGGAGCAGTACTTC. As protein: CASIPSGQRFGEQYF.